This TCR beta chain came from a study of response to subunit inactivated influenza vaccine. Notes on the study in general: The authors suggested that every seasonal influenza vaccination recruits few new T cells.

This clonotype was found once. Its antigen is unidentified. Each CDR3 protein is one row after TCRdb ran MiXCR on the RT-PCR reads. This sample has more than 600,000 distinct CDR3 sequences, with about 18% found just once. The V gene lost 1 base and the J gene lost 0 bases, with 9 bases spanning the gap. CDR3 size: 15 residues. The germline gives CDR1 MGHRA, CDR2 YSYEKL. The sequence was collected from a man between 50 and 59 years old who received an inactivated influenza vaccine. The chain joins TRBV4-1 to TRBJ2-5; D may be TRBD1 or TRBD2 (5 bases each). Here the sequenced sample was PBMCs from blood, taken about 5 days after vaccination. CDR3 bases: TGCGCCAGCAGCCAAGGATGGGGGAACCAAGAGACCCAGTACTTC. As protein: CASSQGWGNQETQYF.